A selection of T cell receptor beta chains follows, all from one sample in a study of blood T cell repertoires in COVID-19. The method was immunoSEQ multiplex PCR; TCRdb's version includes in-frame clones alone and lacks a portion of them. The table has roughly 100,000 clones, less than 90% seen once; the top ten hold roughly 4%. The sequenced material came from peripheral blood. The receptors derive from a man in his forties or fifties with acute or convalescent COVID-19. The CDR3 runs from the conserved cysteine through the conserved F or W. D genes are given only for firm matches. Where a row states a size, it is once, few, many or the class of an expanded clone; other rows omit it.

D: NA
J: TRBJ2-6
size: NA
V: TRBV19
CDR3: CASRRREASGANVLTF
DNA: TGTGCCTCCCGGCGGAGGGAAGCATCTGGGGCCAACGTCCTGACTTTC

D: NA
J: TRBJ2-3
size: NA
V: TRBV19
CDR3: CVSQATHSSTDTQYF
DNA: TGTGTCAGTCAGGCTACCCATTCTAGCACAGATACGCAGTATTTT

D: NA
J: TRBJ2-3
size: NA
V: TRBV6-5
CDR3: CASRPPGTDTQYF
DNA: TGTGCCAGCAGACCCCCAGGCACAGATACGCAGTATTTT

D: NA
J: TRBJ2-1
size: NA
V: TRBV19
CDR3: CASSISPPREQFF
DNA: TGTGCCAGTAGTATATCCCCCCCCAGGGAGCAGTTCTTC

D: TRBD1
J: TRBJ1-5
size: NA
V: TRBV30
CDR3: CAWRGRDSVNQPQHF
DNA: TGTGCCTGGAGAGGTAGGGACAGCGTAAATCAGCCCCAGCATTTT

D: TRBD1
J: TRBJ2-7
size: NA
V: TRBV28
CDR3: CASIGSGSQGYEQYF
DNA: TGTGCCAGCATCGGTTCCGGCTCACAGGGGTACGAGCAGTACTTC

D: TRBD2
J: TRBJ2-1
size: NA
V: TRBV9
CDR3: CASSPGGLAAYNEQFF
DNA: TGTGCCAGCAGCCCGGGAGGGCTAGCGGCCTACAATGAGCAGTTCTTC

D: NA
J: TRBJ2-1
size: once
V: TRBV6-5
CDR3: CASRTSDEQFF
DNA: TGTGCCAGCAGAACTTCCGATGAGCAGTTCTTC

D: NA
J: TRBJ1-1
size: NA
V: TRBV19
CDR3: CASSGTFIQGPAFF
DNA: TGTGCCAGTAGTGGTACCTTTATACAGGGCCCAGCTTTCTTT

D: TRBD1
J: TRBJ1-2
size: NA
V: TRBV6-1
CDR3: CASSEWTGVPGYTF
DNA: TGTGCCAGCAGTGAGTGGACAGGGGTCCCTGGCTACACCTTC

D: TRBD1
J: TRBJ1-3
size: NA
V: TRBV7-3
CDR3: CASSLQGGTGNTIYF
DNA: TGTGCCAGCAGCCTGCAGGGGGGTACTGGAAACACCATATATTTT

D: NA
J: TRBJ2-3
size: NA
V: TRBV21-1
CDR3: CASSNFRDSGTDTQYF
DNA: TGTGCCAGCAGCAATTTCCGGGACAGTGGTACAGATACGCAGTATTTT

D: TRBD1
J: TRBJ1-4
size: NA
V: TRBV5-4
CDR3: CASSFQTGQAKKLFF
DNA: TGTGCCAGCAGCTTCCAGACGGGACAGGCGAAAAAACTGTTTTTT

D: TRBD1
J: TRBJ1-4
size: NA
V: TRBV4-1
CDR3: CASSQDPDRVSEKLFF
DNA: TGCGCCAGCAGCCAAGACCCGGACAGGGTTAGTGAAAAACTGTTTTTT

D: NA
J: TRBJ1-1
size: NA
V: TRBV7-9
CDR3: CASSLGAYAEAFF
DNA: TGTGCCAGCAGCTTAGGGGCGTACGCTGAAGCTTTCTTT

D: NA
J: TRBJ2-7
size: few
V: TRBV9
CDR3: CASSASLSEKQYF
DNA: TGTGCCAGCAGCGCGTCTTTGTCGGAGAAGCAGTACTTC

D: NA
J: TRBJ2-1
size: few
V: TRBV11-3
CDR3: CASSPTPNSNEQFF
DNA: TGTGCCAGCAGCCCAACCCCAAACTCCAATGAGCAGTTCTTC

D: TRBD2
J: TRBJ2-3
size: NA
V: TRBV27
CDR3: CASRDSGGAGTQYF
DNA: TGTGCCAGCAGAGATAGCGGGGGGGCCGGTACGCAGTATTTT

D: NA
J: TRBJ2-1
size: NA
V: TRBV5-1
CDR3: CASSLASQGYEQFF
DNA: TGCGCCAGCAGCTTGGCCTCACAGGGTTATGAGCAGTTCTTC

D: TRBD2
J: TRBJ2-5
size: NA
V: TRBV20-1
CDR3: CSASELAGGSQETQYF
DNA: TGCAGTGCTAGTGAACTAGCGGGAGGATCACAAGAGACCCAGTACTTC

D: TRBD1
J: TRBJ1-4
size: NA
V: TRBV18
CDR3: CASSSQGAGEKLFF
DNA: TGTGCCAGCTCATCGCAGGGGGCAGGTGAAAAACTGTTTTTT

D: TRBD1
J: TRBJ1-6
size: NA
V: TRBV30
CDR3: CAWSLNRGRNSPLHF
DNA: TGTGCCTGGAGCCTTAATAGGGGGCGGAATTCACCCCTCCACTTT

D: TRBD1
J: TRBJ2-6
size: NA
V: TRBV27
CDR3: CASSGGTGRSGANVLTF
DNA: TGTGCCAGCAGCGGCGGGACAGGGAGGTCTGGGGCCAACGTCCTGACTTTC

D: TRBD1
J: TRBJ2-7
size: once
V: TRBV5-1
CDR3: CASSWATGQGGLYEQYF
DNA: TGCGCCAGCAGCTGGGCTACGGGACAGGGTGGCCTCTACGAGCAGTACTTC

D: NA
J: TRBJ1-5
size: NA
V: TRBV6-5
CDR3: CASSRALGAQQPQHF
DNA: TGTGCCAGCAGCCGGGCCTTGGGGGCCCAGCAGCCCCAGCATTTT

D: NA
J: TRBJ1-4
size: NA
V: TRBV9
CDR3: CASSVEGGSNEKLFF
DNA: TGTGCCAGCAGCGTAGAAGGGGGTTCTAATGAAAAACTGTTTTTT

D: NA
J: TRBJ2-1
size: NA
V: TRBV11-2
CDR3: CASSKGGGELPANEQFF
DNA: TGTGCCAGCAGCAAGGGGGGGGGTGAGCTTCCCGCCAATGAGCAGTTCTTC